This record concerns one TCR beta chain sequence. Its antigen is not identified. V was cut by 4 bases and J by 4 bases, with 11 bases left in between. CDR3 length equals 14 residues. Germline CDR1 is ENHRY and CDR2 is SYGVKD. These data belong to a study of T cells in narcolepsy. The protocol was immunoSEQ multiplex PCR, while the TCRdb copy is restricted to in-frame clones and leaves out a portion. This table has over 15,000 clones, roughly 85% appearing once. Study results and caveats: Autoreactive clonotypes reportedly recurred in blood of same and different patients, not controls.

The TCR sequence derives from a human donor in good health. The gene calls are TRBV10-3 and TRBJ2-1, with a tentative D call TRBD2 (5 bases). The specimen sequenced was memory (CD45RA-) CD4+ T cells from blood. The DNA of the CDR3 is TGTGCCATCAGTGGTTCAGGCGGGTACAATGAGCAGTTCTTC. It codes for CAISGSGGYNEQFF.